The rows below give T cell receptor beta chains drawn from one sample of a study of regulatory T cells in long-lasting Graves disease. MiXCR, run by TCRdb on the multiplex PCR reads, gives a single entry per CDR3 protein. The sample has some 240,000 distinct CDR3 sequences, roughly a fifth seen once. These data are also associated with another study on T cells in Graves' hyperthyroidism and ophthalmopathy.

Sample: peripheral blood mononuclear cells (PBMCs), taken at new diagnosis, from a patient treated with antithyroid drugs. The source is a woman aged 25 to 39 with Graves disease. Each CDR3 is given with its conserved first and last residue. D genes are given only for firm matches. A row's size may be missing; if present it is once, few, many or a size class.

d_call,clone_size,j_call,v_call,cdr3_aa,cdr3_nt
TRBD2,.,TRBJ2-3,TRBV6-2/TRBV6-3,CASSYLGLAGSTSTDTQYF,TGTGCCAGCAGTTACTTGGGACTAGCGGGAAGTACTAGCACAGATACGCAGTATTTT
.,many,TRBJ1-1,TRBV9,CASSVADGNTEAFF,TGTGCCAGCAGCGTAGCTGACGGCAACACTGAAGCTTTCTTT
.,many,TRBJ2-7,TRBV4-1,CASSPRGGWEQYF,TGCGCCAGCAGCCCCAGAGGCGGTTGGGAGCAGTACTTC
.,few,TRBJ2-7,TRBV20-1,CSAGSGRDWNEQYF,TGCAGTGCTGGGTCCGGCAGGGACTGGAACGAGCAGTACTTC
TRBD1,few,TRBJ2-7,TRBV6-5,CASSYFSDRASYEQYF,TGTGCCAGCAGTTACTTTAGCGACAGGGCCTCCTACGAGCAGTACTTC
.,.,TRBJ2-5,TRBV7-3,CASSLTAPGADQYF,TGTGCCAGCAGCTTAACGGCCCCCGGGGCGGACCAGTACTTC
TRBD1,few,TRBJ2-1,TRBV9,CASTRDSFSPSILDEQFF,TGTGCCAGCACCCGGGACAGCTTTTCCCCATCCATTTTGGATGAGCAGTTCTTC
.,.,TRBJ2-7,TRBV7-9,CASSLRLSYEQYF,TGTGCCAGCAGCTTACGGCTTTCCTACGAGCAGTACTTC
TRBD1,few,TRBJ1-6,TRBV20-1,CSARDSRQGALSPLHF,TGCAGTGCTAGAGATAGCAGACAGGGGGCGTTATCACCCCTCCACTTT
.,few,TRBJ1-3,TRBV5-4,CASSLGAASEWNTIYF,TGTGCCAGCAGCTTGGGGGCAGCATCGGAATGGAACACCATATATTTT
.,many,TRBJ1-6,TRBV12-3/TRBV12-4,CASSLSSYNSPLHF,TGTGCCAGCAGTTTAAGCTCCTATAATTCACCCCTCCACTTT
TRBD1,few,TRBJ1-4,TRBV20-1,CSARDRVANEKLFF,TGCAGTGCGAGGGACAGGGTAGCTAATGAAAAACTGTTTTTT
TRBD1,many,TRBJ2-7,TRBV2,CASSGQGLVYEQYF,TGTGCCAGCAGCGGACAGGGGTTGGTCTACGAGCAGTACTTC
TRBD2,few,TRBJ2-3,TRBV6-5,CASSYYGRTKRGGGDTQYF,TGTGCCAGCAGTTACTATGGGAGGACGAAGCGGGGGGGAGGAGATACGCAGTATTTT
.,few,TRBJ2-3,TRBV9,CASSLKGGGPDTQYF,TGTGCCAGCAGCTTAAAGGGGGGGGGCCCAGATACGCAGTATTTT
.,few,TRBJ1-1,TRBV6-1,CASRAGAAGLSAFF,TGTGCCAGCAGGGCCGGGGCCGCGGGGTTATCAGCTTTCTTT
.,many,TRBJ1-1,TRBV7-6,CASSLSLGLMNTEAFF,TGTGCCAGCAGCTTATCTTTGGGGCTCATGAACACTGAAGCTTTCTTT
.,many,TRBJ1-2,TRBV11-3,CASSLSTGRGYTF,TGTGCCAGCAGCTTATCAACAGGGCGAGGCTACACCTTC
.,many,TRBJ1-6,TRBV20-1,CSAPRGTSSYNSPLHF,TGCAGTGCTCCCCGAGGTACAAGCTCCTATAATTCACCCCTCCACTTT
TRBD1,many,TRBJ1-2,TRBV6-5,CASSYSGTGSYGYTF,TGTGCCAGCAGTTATTCAGGGACAGGGAGCTATGGCTACACCTTC
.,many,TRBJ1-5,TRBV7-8,CASSYRDYSNQPQHF,TGTGCCAGCAGCTACCGGGATTATAGCAATCAGCCCCAGCATTTT
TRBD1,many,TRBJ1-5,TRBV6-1,CASSSRDRNQLQHF,TGTGCCAGCAGCTCCCGGGACAGGAATCAGCTCCAGCATTTT
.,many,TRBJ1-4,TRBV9,CASSEGESNEKLFF,TGTGCCAGCAGTGAGGGAGAGAGTAATGAAAAACTGTTCTTT
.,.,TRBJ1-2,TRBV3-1,CASSHLPGRTNYGYTF,TGTGCCAGCAGCCATCTCCCGGGACGGACTAACTATGGCTACACCTTC
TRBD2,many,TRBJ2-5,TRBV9,CASNNGGAQETQYF,TGTGCCAGCAATAACGGGGGGGCCCAAGAGACCCAGTACTTC
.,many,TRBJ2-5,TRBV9,CASSPSSSAETQYF,TGTGCCAGCAGCCCCTCGTCTAGCGCTGAGACCCAGTACTTC
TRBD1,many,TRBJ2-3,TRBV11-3,CASSSRQGHTDTQYF,TGTGCCAGCAGCTCCCGACAGGGGCACACAGATACGCAGTATTTT
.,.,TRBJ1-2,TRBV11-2,CASSLDQELYYGYTF,TGTGCCAGCAGCTTAGATCAGGAGTTGTACTATGGCTACACCTTC
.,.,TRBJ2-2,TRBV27,CASSSSLLSGGNTGELFF,TGTGCCAGCAGTTCGTCTTTGCTAAGTGGAGGGAACACCGGGGAGCTGTTTTTT
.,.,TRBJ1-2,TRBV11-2,CASSLVMGNYGYTF,TGTGCCAGCAGCTTAGTTATGGGAAACTATGGCTACACCTTC
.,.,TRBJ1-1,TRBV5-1,CASSLLPLGGTEAFF,TGCGCCAGCAGCTTACTTCCCCTGGGCGGCACTGAAGCTTTCTTT
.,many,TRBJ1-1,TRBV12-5,CASGLVRDRTIRDLNTEAFF,TGTGCTAGTGGTTTGGTACGAGACAGGACGATTAGGGATTTGAACACTGAAGCTTTCTTT
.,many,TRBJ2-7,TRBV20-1,CSASRGPYEQYF,TGCAGTGCTAGTAGAGGGCCCTACGAGCAGTACTTC
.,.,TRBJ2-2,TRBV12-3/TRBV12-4,CASSLSGRGESTGELFF,TGTGCCAGCAGTTTAAGTGGGAGAGGAGAAAGCACCGGGGAGCTGTTTTTT
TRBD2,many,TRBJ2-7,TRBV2,CASSEGWAGNAGGSYEQYF,TGTGCCAGCAGTGAAGGGTGGGCAGGTAACGCGGGAGGGTCCTACGAGCAGTACTTC
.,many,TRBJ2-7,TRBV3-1,CASSQDLVQGSREQYF,TGTGCCAGCAGCCAAGACCTCGTCCAGGGGTCCCGCGAGCAGTACTTC
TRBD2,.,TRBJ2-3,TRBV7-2,CASRLGGGSTDTQCF,TGTGCCAGCCGCCTTGGCGGGGGGAGCACAGATACGCAGTGTTTT
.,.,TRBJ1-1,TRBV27,CATYRGRGNTEAFF,TGTGCCACCTACCGGGGCAGGGGGAACACTGAAGCTTTCTTT
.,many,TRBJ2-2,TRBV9,CASSLTAGGELFF,TGTGCCAGCAGCTTAACAGCTGGCGGGGAGCTGTTTTTT
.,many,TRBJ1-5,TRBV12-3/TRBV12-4,CASSLAGSGNQPQHF,TGTGCCAGCAGTTTAGCAGGGAGTGGCAATCAGCCCCAGCATTTT
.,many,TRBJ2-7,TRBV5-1,CASSFENHFYEQYF,TGCGCCAGCAGCTTTGAGAATCACTTTTACGAGCAGTACTTC
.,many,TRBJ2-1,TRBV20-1,CSATGTKNSYNEQFF,TGCAGTGCTACCGGGACCAAAAACTCCTACAATGAGCAGTTCTTC
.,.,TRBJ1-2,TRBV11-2,CASSLELGLGYGYTF,TGTGCCAGCAGCTTAGAACTAGGGTTGGGGTATGGCTACACCTTC
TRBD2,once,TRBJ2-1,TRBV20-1,CSASNLAGFEQFF,TGCAGTGCTAGTAACCTAGCGGGGTTTGAGCAGTTCTTC